This is a list of T cell receptor beta chains from one sample in a study of shared clonotypes between healthy human individuals. Sequencing used immunoSEQ multiplex PCR; TCRdb keeps in-frame clones, though not all of them. The sample contains millions of clones, approximately 95% of which appear only once. Sequencing input: naive CD4+ T cells sorted from blood. The receptors were sampled from a man aged 18 to 30 in good health. CDR3s include the opening cysteine and the closing phenylalanine or tryptophan. A D gene is named only where the DNA matches it firmly. A row's size may be missing; if present it is once, few, many or a size class.

v_call	d_call	j_call	clone_size	cdr3_nt	cdr3_aa
TRBV7-8	NA	TRBJ2-5	NA	TGTGCCAGCAGTCGCCCTGGAGAGACCCAGTACTTC	CASSRPGETQYF
TRBV5-6	NA	TRBJ2-1	NA	TGTGCCAGCAGCTTGGCCGGCAGGGTCTTCTACAATGAGCAGTTCTTC	CASSLAGRVFYNEQFF
TRBV19	NA	TRBJ2-7	NA	TGTGCCAGTAGATCACAGGGCCAGGGGACCTACGAGCAGTACTTC	CASRSQGQGTYEQYF
TRBV5-1	NA	TRBJ2-7	NA	TGCGCCAGCAGCGTGGTGTCCCAGGTGAGCTCCTACGAGCAGTACTTC	CASSVVSQVSSYEQYF
TRBV7-2	NA	TRBJ2-7	NA	TGTGCCAGCAGCTTAGTTTCGGGCTACGAGCAGTACTTC	CASSLVSGYEQYF
TRBV2	NA	TRBJ2-4	NA	TGTGCCAGCAGTGAAGATACGGGGGCAAAAAACATTCAGTACTTC	CASSEDTGAKNIQYF
TRBV10-3	NA	TRBJ1-4	NA	TGTGCCATCAGGAACACCGAGGTTGGGGAAAAACTGTTTTTT	CAIRNTEVGEKLFF
TRBV2	NA	TRBJ1-6	NA	TGTGCCAGCAGTGGTCGCAGTCTAAATTCACCCCTCCACTTT	CASSGRSLNSPLHF
TRBV6-5	NA	TRBJ1-4	NA	TGTGCCAGCAGTTACTCCCCCCCTGCAACTAATGAAAAACTGTTTTTT	CASSYSPPATNEKLFF
TRBV7-9	TRBD1	TRBJ2-2	NA	TGTGCCAGCAGCCCGGACAGGATTAGCATTCCCGGGGAGCTGTTTTTT	CASSPDRISIPGELFF
TRBV2	NA	TRBJ1-6	NA	TGTGCCAGCAGTGAAGACAGGGCAAGGAATTCACCCCTCCACTTT	CASSEDRARNSPLHF
TRBV25-1	NA	TRBJ2-2	NA	TGTGCCAGCAGTCTTTTGTTTGGGGTCGGGAACACCGGGGAGCTGTTTTTT	CASSLLFGVGNTGELFF
TRBV7-2	TRBD2	TRBJ2-7	many	TGTGCCAGCAGCTTATGGGAGGGCCCCGGCGAGCAGTACTTC	CASSLWEGPGEQYF
TRBV28	TRBD1	TRBJ1-3	NA	TGTGCCAGCAGAGGACAGGGGGGAAACACCATATATTTT	CASRGQGGNTIYF
TRBV2	TRBD1	TRBJ1-6	NA	TGTGCCAGCAGCGGACAGGGACCCAATTCACCCCTCCACTTT	CASSGQGPNSPLHF
TRBV18	TRBD1	TRBJ1-1	NA	TGTGCCAGCTCACAGACAGGGGTGTCCACTGAAGCTTTCTTT	CASSQTGVSTEAFF
TRBV27	TRBD2	TRBJ2-3	NA	TGTGCCAGCAGTCGGTCCAAAAGCGGGAGGGTGACTAGCACAGATACGCAGTATTTT	CASSRSKSGRVTSTDTQYF
TRBV2	NA	TRBJ1-2	NA	TGTGCCAGCAGTGAAGACAGGGCTACAACTTTTAGCTTAGCTAACTATGGCTACACCTTC	CASSEDRATTFSLANYGYTF
TRBV5-6	NA	TRBJ2-3	NA	TGTGCCAGCAGCTTTAGTCCAGATACGCAGTATTTT	CASSFSPDTQYF
TRBV6-1	NA	TRBJ1-2	NA	TGTGCCAGCAGTGATCAGGCTGACTATGGCTACACCTTC	CASSDQADYGYTF
TRBV10-2	NA	TRBJ2-5	NA	TGCGCCAGCAGTGTACAGGGTGGAGAGACCCAGTACTTC	CASSVQGGETQYF
TRBV11-2	NA	TRBJ1-2	NA	TGTGCCAGCAGCTTAACTCCAGGGGCGGACTATGGCTACACCTTC	CASSLTPGADYGYTF
TRBV7-9	NA	TRBJ1-3	NA	TGTGCCAGCAGCTTAGATTTGGTCTTTGGGATTAATTCTGGAAACACCATATATTTT	CASSLDLVFGINSGNTIYF